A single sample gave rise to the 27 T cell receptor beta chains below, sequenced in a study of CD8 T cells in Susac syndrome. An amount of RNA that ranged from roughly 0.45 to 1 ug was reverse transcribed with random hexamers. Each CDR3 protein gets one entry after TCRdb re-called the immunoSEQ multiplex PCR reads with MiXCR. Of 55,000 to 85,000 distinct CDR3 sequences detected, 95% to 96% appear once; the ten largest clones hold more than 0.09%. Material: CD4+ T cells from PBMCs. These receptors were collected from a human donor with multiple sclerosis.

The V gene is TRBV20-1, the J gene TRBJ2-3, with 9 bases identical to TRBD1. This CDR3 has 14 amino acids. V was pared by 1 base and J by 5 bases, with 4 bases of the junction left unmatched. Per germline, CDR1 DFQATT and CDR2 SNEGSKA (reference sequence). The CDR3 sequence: CSARGTGAGDTQYF. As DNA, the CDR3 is TGCAGTGCTAGAGGGACAGGGGCGGGAGATACGCAGTATTTT.

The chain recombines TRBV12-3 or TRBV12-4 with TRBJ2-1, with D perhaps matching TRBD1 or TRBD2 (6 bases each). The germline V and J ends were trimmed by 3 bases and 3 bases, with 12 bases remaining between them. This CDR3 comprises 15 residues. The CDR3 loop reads CASSFGGPIYNEQFF. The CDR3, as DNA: TGTGCCAGCAGTTTTGGGGGGCCAATCTACAATGAGCAGTTCTTC.

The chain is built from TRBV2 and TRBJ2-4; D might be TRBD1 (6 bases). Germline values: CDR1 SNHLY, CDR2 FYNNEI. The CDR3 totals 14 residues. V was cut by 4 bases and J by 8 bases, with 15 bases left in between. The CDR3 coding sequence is TGTGCCAGCAGTGGAGAGGGCTCAGGGGACATTCAGTACTTC. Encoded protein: CASSGEGSGDIQYF.

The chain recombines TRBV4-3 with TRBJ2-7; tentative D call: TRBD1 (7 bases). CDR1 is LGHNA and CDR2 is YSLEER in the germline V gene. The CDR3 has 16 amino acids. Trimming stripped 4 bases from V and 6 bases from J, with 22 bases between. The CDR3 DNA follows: TGCGCCAGCAGCCGCAACCGACAGGGAGGTCTAAGCGAGCAGTACTTC. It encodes CASSRNRQGGLSEQYF.

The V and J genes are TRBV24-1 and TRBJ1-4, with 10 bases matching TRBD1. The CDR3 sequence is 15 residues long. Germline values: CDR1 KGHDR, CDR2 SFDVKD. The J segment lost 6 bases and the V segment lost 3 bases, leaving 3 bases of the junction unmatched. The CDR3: CATSDTGTGDEKLFF. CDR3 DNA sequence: TGTGCCACCAGTGATACCGGGACAGGGGATGAAAAACTGTTTTTT.

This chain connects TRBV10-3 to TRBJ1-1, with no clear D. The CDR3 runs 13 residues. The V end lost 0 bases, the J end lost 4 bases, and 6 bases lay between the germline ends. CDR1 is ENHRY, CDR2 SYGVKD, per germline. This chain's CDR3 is CAISESMGTEAFF. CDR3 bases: TGTGCCATCAGTGAGTCGATGGGCACTGAAGCTTTCTTT.

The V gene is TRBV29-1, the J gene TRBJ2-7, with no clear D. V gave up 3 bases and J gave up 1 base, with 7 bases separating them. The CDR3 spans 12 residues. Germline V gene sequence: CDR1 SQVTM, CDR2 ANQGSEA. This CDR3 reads CSVEAGSYEQYF. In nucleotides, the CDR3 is TGCAGCGTTGAGGCAGGTTCCTACGAGCAGTACTTC.

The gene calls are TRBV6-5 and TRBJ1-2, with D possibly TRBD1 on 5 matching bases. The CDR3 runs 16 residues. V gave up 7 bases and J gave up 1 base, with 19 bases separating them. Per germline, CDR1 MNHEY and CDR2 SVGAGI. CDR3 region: CASTSHWGSGNYGYTF. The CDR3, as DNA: TGTGCCAGCACTTCACACTGGGGCAGCGGTAACTATGGCTACACCTTC.

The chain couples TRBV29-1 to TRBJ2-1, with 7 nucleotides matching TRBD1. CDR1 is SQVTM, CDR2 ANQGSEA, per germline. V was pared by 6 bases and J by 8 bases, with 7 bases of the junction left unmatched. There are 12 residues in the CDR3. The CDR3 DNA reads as TGCAGCGTGAATGACAGGGATCATGAGCAGTTCTTC. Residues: CSVNDRDHEQFF.

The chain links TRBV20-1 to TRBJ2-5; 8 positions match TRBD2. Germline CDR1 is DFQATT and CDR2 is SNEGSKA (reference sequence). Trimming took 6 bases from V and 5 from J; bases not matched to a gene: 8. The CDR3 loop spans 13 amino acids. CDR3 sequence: CSAARTSSETQYF. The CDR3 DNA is TGCAGTGCGGCAAGGACTAGCAGCGAGACCCAGTACTTC.

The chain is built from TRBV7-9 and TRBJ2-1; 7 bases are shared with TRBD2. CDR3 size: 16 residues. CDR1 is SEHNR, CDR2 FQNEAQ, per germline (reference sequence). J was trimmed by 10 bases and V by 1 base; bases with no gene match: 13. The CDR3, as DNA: TGTGCCAGCAGCTTAGGTACGCAGCGCCCGGGAGGAGAGCAGTTCTTC. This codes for CASSLGTQRPGGEQFF.

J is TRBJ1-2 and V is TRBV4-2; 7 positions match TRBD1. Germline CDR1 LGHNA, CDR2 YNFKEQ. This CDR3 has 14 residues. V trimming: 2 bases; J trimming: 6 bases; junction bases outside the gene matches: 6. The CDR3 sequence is CASSQRTGPDGYTF. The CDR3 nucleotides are TGTGCCAGCAGCCAACGGACAGGTCCCGATGGCTACACCTTC.

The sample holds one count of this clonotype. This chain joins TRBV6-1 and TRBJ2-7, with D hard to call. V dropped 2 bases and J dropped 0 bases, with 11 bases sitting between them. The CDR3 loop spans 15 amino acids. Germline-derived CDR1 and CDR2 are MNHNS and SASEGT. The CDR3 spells CASSELQATSYEQYF. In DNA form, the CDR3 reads TGTGCCAGCAGTGAACTGCAGGCCACCTCCTACGAGCAGTACTTC.

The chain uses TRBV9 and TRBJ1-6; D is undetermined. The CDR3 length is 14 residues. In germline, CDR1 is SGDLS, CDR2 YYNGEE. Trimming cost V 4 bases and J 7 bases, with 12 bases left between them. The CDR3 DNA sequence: TGTGCCAGCAGCCCCATTCAGGAAAATTCACCCCTCCACTTT. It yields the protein CASSPIQENSPLHF.

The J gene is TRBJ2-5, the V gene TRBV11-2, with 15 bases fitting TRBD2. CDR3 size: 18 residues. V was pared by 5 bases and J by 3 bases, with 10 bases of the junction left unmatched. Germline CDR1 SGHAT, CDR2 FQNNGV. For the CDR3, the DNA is TGTGCCAGCAGCAGATCACTCGGACTAGCGGGGGGGGAAGAGACCCAGTACTTC. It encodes CASSRSLGLAGGEETQYF. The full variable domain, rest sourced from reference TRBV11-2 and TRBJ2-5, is EAGVAQSPRYKIIEKRQSVAFWCNPISGHATLYWYQQILGQGPKLLIQFQNNGVVDDSQLPKDRFSAERLKGVDSTLKIQPAKLEDSAVYLCASSRSLGLAGGEETQYFGPGTRLLVL.

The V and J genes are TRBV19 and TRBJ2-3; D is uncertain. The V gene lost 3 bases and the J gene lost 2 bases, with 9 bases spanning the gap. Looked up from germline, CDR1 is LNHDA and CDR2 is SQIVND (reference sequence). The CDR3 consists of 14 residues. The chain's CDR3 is CASSIAVFTDTQYF. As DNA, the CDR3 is TGTGCCAGTAGTATCGCGGTCTTCACAGATACGCAGTATTTT.

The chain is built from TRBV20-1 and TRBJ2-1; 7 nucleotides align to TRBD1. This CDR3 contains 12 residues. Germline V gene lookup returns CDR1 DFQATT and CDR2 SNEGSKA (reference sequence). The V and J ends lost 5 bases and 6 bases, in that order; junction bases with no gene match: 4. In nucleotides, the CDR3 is TGCAGTGCTGTTCGACAGGGCAATGAGCAGTTCTTC. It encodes CSAVRQGNEQFF.

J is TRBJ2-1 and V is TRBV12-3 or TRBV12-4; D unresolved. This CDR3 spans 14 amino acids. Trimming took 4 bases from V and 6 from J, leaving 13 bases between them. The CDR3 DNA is TGTGCCAGCAGTTCAGCCGGCATATTCAATGAGCAGTTCTTC. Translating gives CASSSAGIFNEQFF.

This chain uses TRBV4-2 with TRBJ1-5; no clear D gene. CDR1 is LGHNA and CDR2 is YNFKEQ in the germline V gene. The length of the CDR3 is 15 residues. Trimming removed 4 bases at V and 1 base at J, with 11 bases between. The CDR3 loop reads CASSPSAGSNQPQHF. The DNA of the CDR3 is TGTGCCAGCAGCCCATCCGCGGGGAGCAATCAGCCCCAGCATTTT.

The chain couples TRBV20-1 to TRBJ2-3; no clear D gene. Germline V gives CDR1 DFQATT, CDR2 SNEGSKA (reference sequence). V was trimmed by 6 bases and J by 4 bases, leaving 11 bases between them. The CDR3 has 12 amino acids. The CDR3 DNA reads TGCAGTGCCCGCCAGGTCGCAGATACGCAGTATTTT. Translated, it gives CSARQVADTQYF.

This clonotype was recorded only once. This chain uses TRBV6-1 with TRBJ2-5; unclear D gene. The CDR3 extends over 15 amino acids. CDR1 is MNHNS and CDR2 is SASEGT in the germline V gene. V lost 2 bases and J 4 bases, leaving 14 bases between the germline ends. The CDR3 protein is CASSERHTRRETQYF. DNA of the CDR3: TGTGCCAGCAGTGAACGGCATACCCGGCGAGAGACCCAGTACTTC.

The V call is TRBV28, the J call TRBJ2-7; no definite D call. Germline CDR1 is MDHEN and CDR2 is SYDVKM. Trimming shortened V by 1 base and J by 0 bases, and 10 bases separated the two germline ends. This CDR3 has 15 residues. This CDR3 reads CASSLSGRPSYEQYF. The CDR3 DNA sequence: TGTGCCAGCAGTTTATCGGGCAGACCCTCCTACGAGCAGTACTTC.

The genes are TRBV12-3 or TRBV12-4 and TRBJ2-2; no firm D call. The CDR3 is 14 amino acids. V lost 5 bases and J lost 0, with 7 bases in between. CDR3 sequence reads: CASSINANTGELFF. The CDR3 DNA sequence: TGTGCCAGCAGTATCAATGCGAACACCGGGGAGCTGTTTTTT.

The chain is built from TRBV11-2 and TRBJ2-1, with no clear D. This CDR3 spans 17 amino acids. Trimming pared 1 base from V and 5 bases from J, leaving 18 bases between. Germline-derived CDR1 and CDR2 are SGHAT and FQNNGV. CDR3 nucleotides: TGTGCCAGCAGCTTAGCCTCTAGGGTTATCTTGAACAATGAGCAGTTCTTC. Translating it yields CASSLASRVILNNEQFF. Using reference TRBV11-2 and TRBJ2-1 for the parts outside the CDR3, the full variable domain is EAGVAQSPRYKIIEKRQSVAFWCNPISGHATLYWYQQILGQGPKLLIQFQNNGVVDDSQLPKDRFSAERLKGVDSTLKIQPAKLEDSAVYLCASSLASRVILNNEQFFGPGTRLTVL.

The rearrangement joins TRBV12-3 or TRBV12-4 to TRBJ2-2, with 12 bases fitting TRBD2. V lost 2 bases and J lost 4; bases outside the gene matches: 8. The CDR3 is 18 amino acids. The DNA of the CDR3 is TGTGCCAGCAGTTTAACTAGCGGGGGGATCCTGAGCACCGGGGAGCTGTTTTTT. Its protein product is CASSLTSGGILSTGELFF.

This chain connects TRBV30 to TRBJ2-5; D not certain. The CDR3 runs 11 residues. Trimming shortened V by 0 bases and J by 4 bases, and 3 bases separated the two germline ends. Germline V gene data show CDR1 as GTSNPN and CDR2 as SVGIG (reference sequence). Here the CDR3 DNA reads TGTGCCTGGAGTGTACGAGAGACCCAGTACTTC. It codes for CAWSVRETQYF.

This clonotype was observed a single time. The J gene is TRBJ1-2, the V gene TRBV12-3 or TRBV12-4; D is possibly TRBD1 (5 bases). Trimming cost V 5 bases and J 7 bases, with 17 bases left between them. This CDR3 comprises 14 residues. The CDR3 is CASSPGTAGRGYTF. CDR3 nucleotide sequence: TGTGCCAGCAGTCCCGGGACGGCGGGACGTGGCTACACCTTC.